What follows are 24 T cell receptor beta chains derived from one specimen sequenced in a study of blood T cells in healthy people across ages. Together with a sample-barcoded 5' primer, a J-beta primer mix was included in a second PCR lasting roughly 6 to 12 cycles. TCRdb reanalysed the 5' RACE reads using MiXCR and keeps one entry per CDR3 protein. The table has 650,000 to 1,000,000 distinct CDR3 sequences, roughly 35% seen once. Input material: blood. All receptors derive from a man between 18 and 29 years old in good health.

This clonotype has at least ten counts. The chain has TRBV5-1 and TRBJ2-1; no clear D. This CDR3 is 14 amino acids long. Deletions cut 5 bases from V and 1 base from J, with 10 bases between. The V gene's germline CDR1 is SGHRS and CDR2 YFSETQ. The CDR3 nucleotides are TGCGCCAGCAGGCTTGAGGATTCCTACAATGAGCAGTTCTTC. This codes for CASRLEDSYNEQFF. Looking up the rest from reference TRBV5-1 and TRBJ2-1 gives the full variable domain: KAGVTQTPRYLIKTRGQQVTLSCSPISGHRSVSWYQQTPGQGLQFLFEYFSETQRNKGNFPGRFSGRQFSNSRSEMNVSTLELGDSALYLCASRLEDSYNEQFFGPGTRLTVL.

The rearrangement uses TRBV20-1 and TRBJ1-1; TRBD1 aligns across 7 bases. J was trimmed by 2 bases and V by 4 bases; bases with no gene match: 4. The CDR3 extends over 13 amino acids. CDR1 is DFQATT and CDR2 is SNEGSKA in the germline V gene (reference sequence). In DNA form, the CDR3 reads TGCAGTGCTATGCGGGACAGAAACACTGAAGCTTTCTTT. It codes for CSAMRDRNTEAFF.

V and J are TRBV20-1 and TRBJ2-3, with no clear D. CDR1 is DFQATT and CDR2 is SNEGSKA in the germline V gene (reference sequence). The ends were cut back, 6 bases at V and 5 bases at J, with 6 bases in the middle. The CDR3 runs 10 residues. CDR3: CSAKEDTQYF. CDR3 DNA: TGCAGTGCCAAGGAAGATACGCAGTATTTT.

The chain joins TRBV12-3 or TRBV12-4 to TRBJ2-2; 9 positions match TRBD1. With 7 bases clipped from V and 4 bases from J, the junction kept 10 bases outside the gene matches. The CDR3 has 16 amino acids. CDR3 nucleotide sequence: TGTGCCAGCAATCCGGGACAGGGTGCAGGCACCGGGGAGCTGTTTTTT. Translated, it gives CASNPGQGAGTGELFF.

V usage is TRBV12-3 or TRBV12-4 and J usage is TRBJ1-2, with D unresolved. V dropped 2 bases and J dropped 6 bases, with 10 bases sitting between them. The CDR3 is 13 residues long. The CDR3 coding sequence is TGTGCCAGCAGTTTATGGCGGGTTCATGGCTACACCTTC. Translated, it gives CASSLWRVHGYTF.

This sequence joins TRBV25-1 and TRBJ1-1, with unresolved D. The CDR3 length is 19 residues. Germline V lookup: CDR1 MGHDK, CDR2 SYGVNS. V shed 1 base and J shed 2 bases, with 23 bases lying between them. The CDR3 DNA sequence: TGTGCCAGCAGTGAATTTTTTCTGGGAGGAAGGGTATCAAACACTGAAGCTTTCTTT. The encoded protein is CASSEFFLGGRVSNTEAFF.

The genes are TRBV12-3 or TRBV12-4 and TRBJ2-7, with D perhaps TRBD1 (6 bases). The better agreement between TRBJ2-5 and the DNA end casts doubt on the J call. This CDR3 is 14 amino acids long. CDR3 DNA sequence: TGTGCCAGCAGTTGGGGGCCCTATGGGGAGACCCAGTACTTC. Its translation is CASSWGPYGETQYF.

In this sample, this clonotype turned up a few times. This chain uses TRBV14 with TRBJ1-1; D ambiguous. The length of the CDR3 is 14 residues. Trimming shortened V by 6 bases and J by 0 bases, and 11 bases separated the two germline ends. The germline gives CDR1 SGHDN, CDR2 FVKESK. The CDR3: CASSGDGVNTEAFF. CDR3 nucleotides: TGTGCCAGCAGTGGCGACGGAGTGAACACTGAAGCTTTCTTT.

A word on this clonotype: This could be a read error, since a much larger clone is one nucleotide away. The chain recombines TRBV2 with TRBJ2-6; the match to TRBD1 covers 9 bases. Germline CDR1 and CDR2: SNHLY and FYNNEI. The CDR3 loop spans 14 amino acids. The CDR3 bases are TGTGCCAGCCACAGGGGGCGTGGGGCCTACGTCCTGACTTTC. This translates into CASHRGRGAYVLTF.

This clonotype occurred a few times. The V call is TRBV6-6, the J call TRBJ1-2; 7 bases fit TRBD1. The CDR3 has 17 residues. Losses at the gene ends were 7 bases for V and 9 bases for J; bases not matched to a gene: 23. In germline, CDR1 is MNHNY, CDR2 SVGAGI (reference sequence). CDR3 DNA: TGTGCCAGCAACCGGGGAGGGGGCGAGATCCCTATTTATCGCTACACCTTC. This translates into CASNRGGGEIPIYRYTF.

The rearrangement links TRBV24-1 to TRBJ2-7; TRBD1 matches 9 bases. This CDR3 has 18 amino acids. J gave up 7 bases and V 3 bases, and 18 bases lay outside the gene matches. CDR1 and CDR2 (germline): KGHDR, SFDVKD. In DNA form, the CDR3 reads TGTGCCACCAGTGATGACGGGACAGGGTGGCCTACAGCAAATGAGCAGTACTTC. Its translation: CATSDDGTGWPTANEQYF.

This clonotype showed up just once. This chain connects TRBV20-1 to TRBJ1-1; TRBD1 might be the D (6 bases). Trimming removed 2 bases from V and 4 bases from J, with 8 bases in between. CDR3 length: 12 amino acids. CDR1 and CDR2 from the germline V gene are DFQATT and SNEGSKA (reference sequence). This CDR3 is CSARTRGTEAFF. In DNA, the CDR3 is TGCAGTGCTAGAACCAGGGGCACTGAAGCTTTCTTT.

The chain combines TRBV6-2 or TRBV6-3 with TRBJ2-1; D is perhaps TRBD1 or TRBD2 (5 bases each). The CDR3 length is 17 residues. V was pared by 6 bases and J by 5 bases, with 23 bases between. Germline-derived CDR1 and CDR2 are MNHEY and SVGEGT. The CDR3 is CASRPPSMGTVNNEQFF. Here the CDR3 DNA reads TGTGCCAGCAGACCCCCAAGTATGGGGACGGTTAACAATGAGCAGTTCTTC.

This clonotype was counted many times. V gene TRBV5-1 combines with J gene TRBJ2-3; D uncertain. The CDR3 consists of 13 residues. The V and J ends lost 1 base and 1 base respectively, with 4 bases between them. Germline lookup yields CDR1 SGHRS and CDR2 YFSETQ. DNA of the CDR3: TGCGCCAGCAGCTTGATCGGCACAGATACGCAGTATTTT. As protein: CASSLIGTDTQYF. The variable domain in full, completed from reference TRBV5-1 and TRBJ2-3, reads KAGVTQTPRYLIKTRGQQVTLSCSPISGHRSVSWYQQTPGQGLQFLFEYFSETQRNKGNFPGRFSGRQFSNSRSEMNVSTLELGDSALYLCASSLIGTDTQYFGPGTRLTVL.

This clonotype was detected only a few times. The V and J genes are TRBV20-1 and TRBJ2-7; 12 nucleotides match TRBD2. The CDR3 consists of 14 residues. Trimming cost V 0 bases and J 5 bases; bases outside gene matches: 2. The germline V gene has CDR1 DFQATT and CDR2 SNEGSKA (reference sequence). The CDR3 loop is CSARDGLAGNEQYF. CDR3 DNA: TGCAGTGCTAGAGACGGACTAGCGGGGAACGAGCAGTACTTC.

With regard to this clonotype: The junction shows a germline mismatch at one end, possibly a read error. V is TRBV4-2 and J is TRBJ2-1; D call uncertain. Matching the DNA end better, TRBJ2-7 makes the J call doubtful. This CDR3 has 11 amino acids. CDR1 and CDR2 (germline): LGHNA, YNFKEQ. This CDR3 reads CAGSQGREQYF. The CDR3, as DNA: TGTGCCGGCAGCCAAGGAAGGGAGCAGTACTTC.

This clonotype was recorded a few times. This rearrangement joins TRBV6-2 or TRBV6-3 to TRBJ2-1, with a possible D match to TRBD1 (6 bases). CDR3 length: 14 amino acids. The germline V gene has CDR1 MNHEY and CDR2 SVGEGT. Trimming took 6 bases from V and 7 from J, leaving 16 bases between them. CDR3 nucleotide sequence: TGTGCCAGCAGGGCACAGGGTTTCGGTAATGAGCAGTTCTTC. Translated, it gives CASRAQGFGNEQFF.

The chain recombines TRBV20-1 with TRBJ1-1; TRBD1 matches at 7 bases. The CDR3 runs 16 residues. V shed 0 bases and J 3 bases; nucleotides not matched to a gene: 10. In germline, CDR1 is DFQATT, CDR2 SNEGSKA (reference sequence). The CDR3 bases are TGCAGTGCTAGAGATCGGGCGGCAGGGGGTTACACTGAAGCTTTCTTT. Amino acids: CSARDRAAGGYTEAFF.

This clonotype was detected a few times. The rearrangement uses TRBV27 and TRBJ2-5; 8 bases are a match to TRBD1. Germline lookup yields CDR1 MNHEY and CDR2 SMNVEV (reference sequence). V gave up 4 bases and J gave up 13 bases; unmatched junction bases: 5. The CDR3 has 11 amino acids. The CDR3 spells CASSSTGDLYF. For the CDR3, the DNA is TGTGCCAGCAGTTCGACAGGGGACCTGTACTTC.

This clonotype was seen ten or more times. The rearrangement links TRBV7-2 to TRBJ2-7; D is unresolved. Between the trimmed V and J ends, which lost 6 bases and 6 bases, there was a span of 15 bases. CDR1 and CDR2 from the germline V gene are SGHTA and FQGNSA. The CDR3 sequence is 13 residues long. CDR3 in DNA: TGTGCCAGCAGTCCAACTTCTTCTCTCGAGCAGTACTTC. Amino acid sequence: CASSPTSSLEQYF.

This clonotype has a handful of counts. The genes are TRBV11-2 and TRBJ2-4; 9 positions match TRBD1. Germline V gene sequence: CDR1 SGHAT, CDR2 FQNNGV. V shed 1 base and J 8 bases; nucleotides not matched to a gene: 6. The CDR3 loop spans 15 amino acids. CDR3 in DNA: TGTGCCAGCAGCTTAGGAGGGACAGGGTTCGACATTCAGTACTTC. Its translation is CASSLGGTGFDIQYF.

With regard to this clonotype: Its ends do not fully match the called genes, so a read error is possible. CDR3 protein: CASTEFRGRENIQYF. The DNA for the CDR3 is TGTGCCAGCACTGAATTCAGGGGGCGAGAAAACATTCAGTACTTC. The V and J genes are TRBV2 and TRBJ2-4; 8 bases agree with TRBD1. The CDR3 extends over 15 amino acids. Germline V CDR1 and CDR2: SNHLY, FYNNEI.

The V and J genes are TRBV29-1 and TRBJ2-4; no clear D gene. The J call may be wrong; the DNA end is better matched by TRBJ2-7. CDR1 and CDR2 (germline): SQVTM, ANQGSEA. The CDR3 consists of 14 residues. The CDR3 spells CSVAGAGSSYEQYF. DNA for the CDR3: TGCAGCGTTGCGGGCGCAGGTAGCTCCTACGAGCAGTACTTC.

On this clonotype: This clone may be a read error of a much larger clone one base away. The rearrangement links TRBV12-3 or TRBV12-4 to TRBJ1-2, with TRBD1 matching over 9 bases. The CDR3 runs to 12 residues. The CDR3: CAGRGTGYGYTF. The CDR3 nucleotides read TGTGCCGGCAGGGGGACAGGGTATGGCTACACCTTC.